This TCR beta chain comes out of a study of metastatic and nonmetastatic thyroid tumors. Prior to thyroid surgery, none of the patients had received any treatment. There are many counts of this clone. V dropped 5 bases and J dropped 8 bases, with 22 bases sitting between them. The germline CDR1 and CDR2 sequences are SNHLY and FYNNEI. The CDR3 totals 15 residues. TCRdb reprocessed the PCR reads via MiXCR. This table holds tens of thousands of clones, roughly a sixth found once. Sequencing was done on a sample of tumor tissue. The sequence came from a female donor with papillary thyroid cancer or a benign thyroid nodule (not recorded which). Some clones in this sample may be carry-over from other donors' samples. The chain joins TRBV2 to TRBJ2-7; the D gene is possibly TRBD1 (5 bases). The CDR3 protein is CASSRHVGQVNQQYF. The CDR3 coding sequence is TGTGCCAGCAGTCGCCACGTCGGACAAGTCAATCAGCAGTACTTC.